This note documents a single T cell receptor beta chain sequence. This entry comes from a study of control samples from healthy donors and cancer patients. J lost 4 bases, V lost 1 base, and 4 bases had no gene match. The CDR3 is 16 residues long. Germline V gene lookup returns CDR1 LGHNA and CDR2 YSLEER. Using immunoSEQ multiplex PCR, the repertoire was profiled, and TCRdb retains in-frame clones only, with some absent. The sample yields under 150,000 clones, around 86% seen once. This chain links TRBV4-3 with TRBJ2-4, with 10 bases fitting TRBD1. Source material: blood. This clonotype was obtained from a man aged 35-49 years in good health. The CDR3 here is CASSQVDRGRKNIQYF. The CDR3, as DNA: TGCGCCAGCAGCCAAGTTGACAGGGGGCGAAAAAACATTCAGTACTTC.